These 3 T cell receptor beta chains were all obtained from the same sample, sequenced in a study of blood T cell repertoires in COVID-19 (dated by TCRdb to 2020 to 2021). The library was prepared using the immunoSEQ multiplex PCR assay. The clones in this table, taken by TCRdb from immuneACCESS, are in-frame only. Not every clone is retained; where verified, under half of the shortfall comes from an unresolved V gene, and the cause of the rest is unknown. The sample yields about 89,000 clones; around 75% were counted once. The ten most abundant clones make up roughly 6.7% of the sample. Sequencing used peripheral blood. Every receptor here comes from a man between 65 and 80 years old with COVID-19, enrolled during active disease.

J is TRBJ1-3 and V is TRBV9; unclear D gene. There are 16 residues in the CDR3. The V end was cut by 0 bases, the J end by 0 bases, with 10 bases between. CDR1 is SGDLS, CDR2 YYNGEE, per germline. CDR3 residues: CASSVGLGSSGNTIYF. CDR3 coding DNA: TGTGCCAGCAGCGTAGGGCTGGGCTCCTCTGGAAACACCATATATTTT.

The CDR3 loop reads CASSARTDNSPLHF. In nucleotides, the CDR3 is TGTGCCAGCAGCGCTCGGACAGATAATTCACCCCTCCACTTT. This chain uses TRBV9 with TRBJ1-6, with D maybe TRBD1 (6 bases). Germline assignment: CDR1 SGDLS and CDR2 YYNGEE. With 3 bases removed from V and 5 bases from J, the gap between germline ends came to 9 bases. CDR3 length equals 14 residues.

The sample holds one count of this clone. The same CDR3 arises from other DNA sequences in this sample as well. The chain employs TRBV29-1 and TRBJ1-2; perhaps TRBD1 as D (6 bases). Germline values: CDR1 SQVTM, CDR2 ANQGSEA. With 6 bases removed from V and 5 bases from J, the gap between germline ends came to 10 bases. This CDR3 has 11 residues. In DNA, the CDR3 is TGCAGCGTGGGACAAATTTATGGCTACACCTTC. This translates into CSVGQIYGYTF. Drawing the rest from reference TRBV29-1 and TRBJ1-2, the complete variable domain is SAVISQKPSRDICQRGTSLTIQCQVDSQVTMMFWYRQQPGQSLTLIATANQGSEATYESGFVIDKFPISRPNLTFSTLTVSNMSPEDSSIYLCSVGQIYGYTFGSGTRLTVV.